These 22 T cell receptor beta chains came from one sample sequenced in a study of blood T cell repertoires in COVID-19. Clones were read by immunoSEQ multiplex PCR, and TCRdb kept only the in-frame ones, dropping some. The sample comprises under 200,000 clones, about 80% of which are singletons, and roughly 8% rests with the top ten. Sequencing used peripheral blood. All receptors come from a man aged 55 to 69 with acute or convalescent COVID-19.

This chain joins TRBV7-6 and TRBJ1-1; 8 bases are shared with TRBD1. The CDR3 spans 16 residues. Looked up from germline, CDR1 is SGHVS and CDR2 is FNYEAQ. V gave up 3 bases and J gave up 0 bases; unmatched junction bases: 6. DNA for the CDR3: TGTGCCAGCAGCTTTCTACAGGGGGTTCTGAACACTGAAGCTTTCTTT. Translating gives CASSFLQGVLNTEAFF.

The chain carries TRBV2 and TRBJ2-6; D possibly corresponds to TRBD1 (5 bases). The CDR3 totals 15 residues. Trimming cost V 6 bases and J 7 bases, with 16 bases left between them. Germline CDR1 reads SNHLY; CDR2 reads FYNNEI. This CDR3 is CASSPQGTGANVLTF. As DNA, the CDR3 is TGTGCCAGCAGCCCTCAAGGAACAGGAGCCAACGTCCTGACTTTC.

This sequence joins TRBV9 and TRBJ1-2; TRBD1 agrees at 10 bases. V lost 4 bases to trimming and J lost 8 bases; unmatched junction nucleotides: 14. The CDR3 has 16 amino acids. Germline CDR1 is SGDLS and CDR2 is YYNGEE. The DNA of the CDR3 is TGTGCCAGCAGCTTAACGGAGGTGGGACAGGGGCGCGGCTACACCTTC. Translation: CASSLTEVGQGRGYTF.

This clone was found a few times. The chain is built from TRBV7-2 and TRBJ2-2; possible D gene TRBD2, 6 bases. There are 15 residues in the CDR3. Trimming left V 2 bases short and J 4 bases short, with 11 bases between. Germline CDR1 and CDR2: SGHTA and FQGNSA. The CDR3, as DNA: TGTGCCAGCAGCTTAAGACAGACTAGCACCGGGGAGCTGTTTTTT. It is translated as CASSLRQTSTGELFF.

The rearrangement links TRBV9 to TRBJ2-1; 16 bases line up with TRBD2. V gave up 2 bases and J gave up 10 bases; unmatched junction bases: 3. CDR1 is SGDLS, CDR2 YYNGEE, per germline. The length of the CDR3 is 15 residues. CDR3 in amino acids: CASSVGTSGGDEQFF. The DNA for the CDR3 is TGTGCCAGCAGCGTTGGGACTAGCGGGGGGGACGAGCAGTTCTTC.

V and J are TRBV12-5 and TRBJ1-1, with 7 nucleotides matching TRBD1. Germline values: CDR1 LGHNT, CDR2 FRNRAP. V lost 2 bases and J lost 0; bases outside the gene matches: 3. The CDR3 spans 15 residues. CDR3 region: CASGLTGAMNTEAFF. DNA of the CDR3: TGTGCTAGTGGTTTGACAGGGGCCATGAACACTGAAGCTTTCTTT.

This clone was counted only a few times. CDR3 nucleotide sequence: TGTGCCTGGAGTGTACTGTCAGGTCGAAATTCACCCCTCCACTTT. Translated, it gives CAWSVLSGRNSPLHF. The chain combines TRBV30 with TRBJ1-6; D not resolved. Germline assignment: CDR1 GTSNPN and CDR2 SVGIG (reference sequence). With 0 bases removed from V and 7 bases from J, the gap between germline ends came to 13 bases. The length of the CDR3 is 15 residues.

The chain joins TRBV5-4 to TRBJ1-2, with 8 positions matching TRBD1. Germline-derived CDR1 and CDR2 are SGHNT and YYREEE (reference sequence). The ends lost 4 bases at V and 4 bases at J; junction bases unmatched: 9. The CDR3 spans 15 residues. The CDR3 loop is CASSASDRAVYGYTF. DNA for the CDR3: TGTGCCAGCAGCGCCTCGGACAGGGCGGTCTATGGCTACACCTTC.

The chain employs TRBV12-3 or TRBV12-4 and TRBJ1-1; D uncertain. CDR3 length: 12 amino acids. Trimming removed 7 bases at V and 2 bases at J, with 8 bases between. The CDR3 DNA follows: TGTGCCAGCAAAGAGGGTAACACTGAAGCTTTCTTT. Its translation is CASKEGNTEAFF.

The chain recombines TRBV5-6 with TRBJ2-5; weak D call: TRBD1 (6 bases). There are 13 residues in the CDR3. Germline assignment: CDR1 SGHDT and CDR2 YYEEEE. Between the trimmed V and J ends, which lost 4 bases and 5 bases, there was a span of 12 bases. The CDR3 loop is CASSPAGVETQYF. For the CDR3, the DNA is TGTGCCAGCAGCCCGGCAGGGGTTGAGACCCAGTACTTC. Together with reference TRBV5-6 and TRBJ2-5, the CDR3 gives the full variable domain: DAGVTQSPTHLIKTRGQQVTLRCSPKSGHDTVSWYQQALGQGPQFIFQYYEEEERQRGNFPDRFSGHQFPNYSSELNVNALLLGDSALYLCASSPAGVETQYFGPGTRLLVL.

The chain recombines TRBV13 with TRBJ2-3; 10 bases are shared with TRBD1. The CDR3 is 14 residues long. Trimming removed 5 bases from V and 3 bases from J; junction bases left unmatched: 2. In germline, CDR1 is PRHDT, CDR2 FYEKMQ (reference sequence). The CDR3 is CASSPGQGTDTQYF. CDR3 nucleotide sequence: TGTGCCAGCAGCCCGGGACAGGGGACAGATACGCAGTATTTT.

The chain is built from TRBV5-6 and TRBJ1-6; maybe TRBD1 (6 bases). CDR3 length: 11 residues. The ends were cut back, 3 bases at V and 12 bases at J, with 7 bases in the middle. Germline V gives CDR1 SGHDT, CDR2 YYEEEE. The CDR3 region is CASSSRGPLHF. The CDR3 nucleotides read TGTGCCAGCAGCTCCAGGGGACCCCTCCACTTT.

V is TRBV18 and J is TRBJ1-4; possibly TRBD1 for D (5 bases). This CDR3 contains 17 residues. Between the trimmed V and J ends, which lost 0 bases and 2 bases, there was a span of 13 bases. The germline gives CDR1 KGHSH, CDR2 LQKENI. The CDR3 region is CASSPPNTGGTNEKLFF. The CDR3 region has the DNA TGTGCCAGCTCACCACCGAATACCGGGGGGACTAATGAAAAACTGTTTTTT.

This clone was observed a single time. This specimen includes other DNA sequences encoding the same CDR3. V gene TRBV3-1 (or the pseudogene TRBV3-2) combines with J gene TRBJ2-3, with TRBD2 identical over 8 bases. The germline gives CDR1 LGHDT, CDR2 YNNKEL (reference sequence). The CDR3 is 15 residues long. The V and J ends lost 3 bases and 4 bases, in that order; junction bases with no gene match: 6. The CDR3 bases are TGTGCCAGCAGCCAGGGACTAGTGGGCGCAGATACGCAGTATTTT. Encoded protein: CASSQGLVGADTQYF.

In DNA, the CDR3 is TGTGCCAGCAGCTTAGTTACAGGGGCTGAAGCTTTCTTT. This sequence encodes CASSLVTGAEAFF. This rearrangement joins TRBV7-2 to TRBJ1-1, with 7 nucleotides matching TRBD1. The junction had 2 bases not matched to a gene; V was cut back by 1 base and J by 6 bases. This CDR3 is built from 13 residues. Germline lookup yields CDR1 SGHTA and CDR2 FQGNSA. Supplemented by reference TRBV7-2 and TRBJ1-1, the full variable domain reads GAGVSQSPSNKVTEKGKDVELRCDPISGHTALYWYRQSLGQGLEFLIYFQGNSAPDKSGLPSDRFSAERTGGSVSTLTIQRTQQEDSAVYLCASSLVTGAEAFFGQGTRLTVV.

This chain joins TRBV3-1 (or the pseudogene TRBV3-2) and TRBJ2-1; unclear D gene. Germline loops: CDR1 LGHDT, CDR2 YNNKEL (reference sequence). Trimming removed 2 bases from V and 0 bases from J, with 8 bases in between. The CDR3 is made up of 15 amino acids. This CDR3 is CASSQPSNSYNEQFF. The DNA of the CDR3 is TGTGCCAGCAGCCAACCTTCTAACTCCTACAATGAGCAGTTCTTC.

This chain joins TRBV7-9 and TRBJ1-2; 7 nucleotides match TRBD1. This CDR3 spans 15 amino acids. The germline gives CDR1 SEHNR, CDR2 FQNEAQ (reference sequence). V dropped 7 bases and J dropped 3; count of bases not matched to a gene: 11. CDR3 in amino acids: CASTQQGSGDYGYTF. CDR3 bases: TGTGCCAGCACGCAACAGGGGTCGGGGGACTATGGCTACACCTTC.

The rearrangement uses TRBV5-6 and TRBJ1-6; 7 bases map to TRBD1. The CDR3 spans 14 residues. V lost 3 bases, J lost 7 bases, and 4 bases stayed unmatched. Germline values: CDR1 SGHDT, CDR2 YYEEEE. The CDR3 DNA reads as TGTGCCAGCAGCTCCCGGGACAGAAATTCACCCCTCCACTTT. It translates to CASSSRDRNSPLHF. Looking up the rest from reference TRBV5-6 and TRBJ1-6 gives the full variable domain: DAGVTQSPTHLIKTRGQQVTLRCSPKSGHDTVSWYQQALGQGPQFIFQYYEEEERQRGNFPDRFSGHQFPNYSSELNVNALLLGDSALYLCASSSRDRNSPLHFGNGTRLTVT.

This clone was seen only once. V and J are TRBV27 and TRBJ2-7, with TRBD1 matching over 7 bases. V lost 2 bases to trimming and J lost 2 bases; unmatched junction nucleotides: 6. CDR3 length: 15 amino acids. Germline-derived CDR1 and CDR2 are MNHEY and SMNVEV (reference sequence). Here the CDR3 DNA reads TGTGCCAGCAGTTTAAGGGGGACAGCCCCCTACGAGCAGTACTTC. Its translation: CASSLRGTAPYEQYF.

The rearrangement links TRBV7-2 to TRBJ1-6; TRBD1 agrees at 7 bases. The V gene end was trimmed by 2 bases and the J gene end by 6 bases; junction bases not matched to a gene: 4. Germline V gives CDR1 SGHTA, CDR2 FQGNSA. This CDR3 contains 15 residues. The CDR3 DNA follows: TGTGCCAGCAGCTTATCAACAGGGGCTAATTCACCCCTCCACTTT. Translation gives CASSLSTGANSPLHF.

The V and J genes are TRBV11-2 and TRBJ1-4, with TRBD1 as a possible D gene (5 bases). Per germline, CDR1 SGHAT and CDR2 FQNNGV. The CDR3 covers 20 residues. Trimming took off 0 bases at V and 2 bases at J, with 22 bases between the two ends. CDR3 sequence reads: CASSLERAAGVWGTNEKLFF. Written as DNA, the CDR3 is TGTGCCAGCAGCTTAGAAAGGGCCGCGGGGGTCTGGGGTACTAATGAAAAACTGTTTTTT.

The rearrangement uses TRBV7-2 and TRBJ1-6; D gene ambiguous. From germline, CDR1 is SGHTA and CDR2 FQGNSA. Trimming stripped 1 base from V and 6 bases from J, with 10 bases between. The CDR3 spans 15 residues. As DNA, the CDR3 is TGTGCCAGCAGCTTAGTACAGACCCTTAATTCACCCCTCCACTTT. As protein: CASSLVQTLNSPLHF.